The next 19 T cell receptor beta chains were all read from a single sample in a study of CD8 T cells in Susac syndrome. An input of about 0.5 to 1 ug of RNA was subjected to reverse transcription using random hexamers. TCRdb redid the calling of the immunoSEQ multiplex PCR reads with MiXCR, one entry per CDR3 protein. The sample lists about 160,000 distinct CDR3 sequences, about 96% seen once, with 0.095% to 0.15% in the top ten. The specimen sequenced was CD4+ T cells from PBMCs. The receptors here all came from a human donor with Susac syndrome.

J is TRBJ2-3 and V is TRBV15; D gene unclear. V was pared by 0 bases and J by 2 bases, with 9 bases between. The CDR3 consists of 15 residues. The germline V gene has CDR1 LNHNV and CDR2 YYDKDF (reference sequence). CDR3: CATSRDFTDTDTQYF. CDR3 nucleotides: TGTGCCACCAGCAGAGATTTTACCGACACAGATACGCAGTATTTT. The full variable domain, with the rest looked up from reference TRBV15 and TRBJ2-3, is DAMVIQNPRYQVTQFGKPVTLSCSQTLNHNVMYWYQQKSSQAPKLLFHYYDKDFNNEADTPDNFQSRRPNTSFCFLDIRSPGLGDTAMYLCATSRDFTDTDTQYFGPGTRLTVL.

In its sample, this clonotype was seen once. This rearrangement joins TRBV19 to TRBJ1-4; D call uncertain. The CDR3 extends over 11 amino acids. Per germline, CDR1 LNHDA and CDR2 SQIVND (reference sequence). V was clipped by 5 bases and J by 8 bases, with 6 bases between them. The CDR3 sequence: CASSVREKLFF. The DNA of the CDR3 is TGTGCCAGTAGTGTACGAGAAAAACTGTTTTTT.

The chain joins TRBV20-1 to TRBJ1-5, with D perhaps TRBD1 (5 bases). Germline V gives CDR1 DFQATT, CDR2 SNEGSKA (reference sequence). This CDR3 is built from 15 residues. Trimming took 6 bases from V and 3 from J, leaving 18 bases between them. For the CDR3, the DNA is TGCAGTGCGGACGCACGAGGGGCCTTCAATCAGCCCCAGCATTTT. Amino acids: CSADARGAFNQPQHF.

This rearrangement joins TRBV7-2 to TRBJ1-1; D is uncertain. This CDR3 is built from 16 residues. Trimming pared 1 base from V and 0 bases from J, leaving 12 bases between. Germline CDR1 SGHTA, CDR2 FQGNSA. The CDR3 nucleotides read TGTGCCAGCAGCTTAGAAGAGGTCAGACTGAACACTGAAGCTTTCTTT. It yields the protein CASSLEEVRLNTEAFF.

The chain joins TRBV29-1 to TRBJ2-1; 8 bases are shared with TRBD2. Germline-derived CDR1 and CDR2 are SQVTM and ANQGSEA. V gave up 7 bases and J gave up 3 bases; unmatched junction bases: 11. CDR3 length: 15 residues. The CDR3 loop is CSAIKLAGFYNEQFF. CDR3 coding DNA: TGCAGCGCTATCAAGTTAGCGGGATTCTACAATGAGCAGTTCTTC.

For this clonotype: The junction departs from the called germline gene at one end, perhaps through a read error. This sequence joins TRBV3-1 and TRBJ1-4, with unresolved D. The germline V gene has CDR1 LGHDT and CDR2 YNNKEL (reference sequence). This CDR3 region has 11 residues. Here the CDR3 DNA reads TGTGCCAGCAGCCAAGACAGGTTGAAGGTTTTT. As protein: CASSQDRLKVF.

This clonotype has just one count. The chain links TRBV30 to TRBJ1-1; D is ambiguous. The CDR3 runs 13 residues. CDR1 and CDR2 (germline): GTSNPN, SVGIG (reference sequence). V lost 6 bases, J lost 2 bases, and 13 bases lay in between. The CDR3 loop is CACADGFNTEAFF. In DNA form, the CDR3 reads TGTGCCTGTGCGGACGGGTTCAACACTGAAGCTTTCTTT.

V is TRBV3-1 and J is TRBJ2-7, with D possibly being TRBD1 (5 bases). The V gene lost 1 base and the J gene lost 3 bases, with 10 bases spanning the gap. CDR3 length: 14 residues. The V gene's germline CDR1 is LGHDT and CDR2 YNNKEL (reference sequence). The CDR3: CASSQVFRDYEQYF. DNA for the CDR3: TGTGCCAGCAGCCAAGTATTCAGGGACTACGAGCAGTACTTC.

The J gene is TRBJ1-6, the V gene TRBV6-5; the D is unclear. The CDR3 is 17 residues long. Germline lookup yields CDR1 MNHEY and CDR2 SVGAGI. V shed 0 bases and J shed 7 bases, with 16 bases lying between them. In DNA form, the CDR3 reads TGTGCCAGCAGTTACTCGATAGTGCAGGCGACGAATTCACCCCTCCACTTT. Its translation: CASSYSIVQATNSPLHF.

The J gene is TRBJ2-7, the V gene TRBV9; TRBD2 matches 10 bases. V was clipped by 3 bases and J by 5 bases; unmatched bases: 8. Germline V lookup: CDR1 SGDLS, CDR2 YYNGEE. The CDR3 has 15 amino acids. CDR3 nucleotides: TGTGCCAGCAGCGCGAGCGGGAGGGCCATCCACGAGCAGTACTTC. Encoded protein: CASSASGRAIHEQYF.

The chain has TRBV4-3 and TRBJ2-1; perhaps D is TRBD1 or TRBD2 (6 bases each). The CDR3 has 15 residues. CDR1 and CDR2 from the germline V gene are LGHNA and YSLEER. V was shortened by 4 bases and J by 8 bases, with 18 bases between the two germline ends. As DNA, the CDR3 is TGCGCCAGCAGCCTGGGGGCTTCGGGGGTCGATGAGCAGTTCTTC. Amino acid sequence: CASSLGASGVDEQFF.

The chain combines TRBV11-2 with TRBJ1-3; unclear D gene. Trimming took off 0 bases at V and 0 bases at J, with 3 bases between the two ends. Germline assignment: CDR1 SGHAT and CDR2 FQNNGV. The CDR3 spans 14 residues. The CDR3 coding sequence is TGTGCCAGCAGCTTAGAACCCTCTGGAAACACCATATATTTT. Protein product: CASSLEPSGNTIYF.

This chain joins TRBV29-1 and TRBJ1-2; possible D gene TRBD1, 5 bases. The V and J ends lost 3 bases and 5 bases respectively, with 16 bases between them. The CDR3 covers 14 residues. The germline CDR1 and CDR2 sequences are SQVTM and ANQGSEA. The CDR3, as DNA: TGCAGCGTTGAGACGCTACAGGAGGAGTATGGCTACACCTTC. As protein: CSVETLQEEYGYTF.

This chain links TRBV30 with TRBJ1-2; D is uncertain. From germline, CDR1 is GTSNPN and CDR2 SVGIG (reference sequence). There are 10 residues in the CDR3. With 7 bases removed from V and 8 bases from J, the gap between germline ends came to 11 bases. As DNA, the CDR3 is TGTGCCTCGCAGGAGGACGGCTACACCTTC. It translates to CASQEDGYTF.

J is TRBJ1-6 and V is TRBV5-4, with TRBD1 identical over 8 bases. Germline V gives CDR1 SGHNT, CDR2 YYREEE (reference sequence). This CDR3 is 15 amino acids long. Germline trimming cut 4 bases from V and 7 bases from J; bases unmatched to any gene: 7. CDR3 sequence reads: CASSPRQGNNSPLHF. The CDR3 DNA reads TGTGCCAGCAGCCCAAGACAGGGGAACAATTCACCCCTCCACTTT. The variable domain in full, with the rest retrieved from reference TRBV5-4 and TRBJ1-6, is ETGVTQSPTHLIKTRGQQVTLRCSSQSGHNTVSWYQQALGQGPQFIFQYYREEENGRGNFPPRFSGLQFPNYSSELNVNALELDDSALYLCASSPRQGNNSPLHFGNGTRLTVT.

The rearrangement joins TRBV7-2 to TRBJ2-1, with 7 bases aligning to TRBD1. The CDR3 extends over 15 amino acids. Germline V gene data show CDR1 as SGHTA and CDR2 as FQGNSA. Trimming took 4 bases from V and 2 from J; bases not matched to a gene: 5. Here the CDR3 DNA reads TGTGCCAGCAGCTCACGACAGGGTCCCTACAATGAGCAGTTCTTC. This encodes CASSSRQGPYNEQFF.

The rearrangement links TRBV15 to TRBJ2-5; TRBD2 is a possible D gene (7 bases). The CDR3 has 13 amino acids. Germline V lookup: CDR1 LNHNV, CDR2 YYDKDF (reference sequence). Trimming pared 8 bases from V and 5 bases from J, leaving 15 bases between. The CDR3 here is CATGRGPSETQYF. The CDR3 DNA reads as TGTGCCACCGGGCGGGGGCCTAGTGAGACCCAGTACTTC.

This chain connects TRBV4-3 to TRBJ1-1; D is unclear. CDR3 size: 15 residues. Trimming took off 0 bases at V and 2 bases at J, with 10 bases between the two ends. Germline V gene lookup returns CDR1 LGHNA and CDR2 YSLEER. The CDR3 sequence: CASSQDWLANTEAFF. The CDR3 bases are TGCGCCAGCAGCCAAGATTGGCTGGCTAACACTGAAGCTTTCTTT.

This chain links TRBV28 with TRBJ2-6; D ambiguous. Looked up from germline, CDR1 is MDHEN and CDR2 is SYDVKM. The CDR3 loop spans 15 amino acids. V dropped 3 bases and J dropped 2 bases, with 8 bases sitting between them. The CDR3 DNA is TGTGCCAGCAGTTTTTTGGGAACTGGGGCCAACGTCCTGACTTTC. Amino acid sequence: CASSFLGTGANVLTF.